The 10 T cell receptor beta chains listed next were all sequenced from one sample in a study of blood T cells in healthy people across ages. Primers used in a second PCR of roughly 6 to 11 cycles were a sample-barcoded 5' primer and a J-beta primer mix. TCRdb redid the calling of the 5' RACE reads with MiXCR, one entry per CDR3 protein. The sample shows about 1.4 million distinct CDR3 sequences, around 59% of them seen only once. Material for sequencing was blood. The receptors were sampled from a man younger than 35 in good health.

V usage is TRBV5-1 and J usage is TRBJ2-7, with 10 positions matching TRBD1. The CDR3 extends over 15 amino acids. V lost 4 bases to trimming and J lost 4 bases; unmatched junction nucleotides: 8. CDR1 and CDR2 (germline): SGHRS, YFSETQ. CDR3 DNA sequence: TGCGCCAGCAGCCCAGAGGGACAGGGGTTTTACGAGCAGTACTTC. Translating gives CASSPEGQGFYEQYF. Together with reference TRBV5-1 and TRBJ2-7, the CDR3 gives the full variable domain: KAGVTQTPRYLIKTRGQQVTLSCSPISGHRSVSWYQQTPGQGLQFLFEYFSETQRNKGNFPGRFSGRQFSNSRSEMNVSTLELGDSALYLCASSPEGQGFYEQYFGPGTRLTVT.

J is TRBJ2-2 and V is TRBV30, with 7 bases lining up with TRBD1. Germline V lookup: CDR1 GTSNPN, CDR2 SVGIG (reference sequence). The CDR3 contains 17 residues. V was clipped by 1 base and J by 7 bases; unmatched bases: 15. CDR3 amino acids: CAWSAPTGIIPHGELFF. The DNA of the CDR3 is TGTGCCTGGAGTGCGCCGACAGGGATAATCCCCCACGGGGAGCTGTTTTTT.

The V gene is TRBV6-5, the J gene TRBJ2-7; D is possibly TRBD2 (6 bases). V shed 2 bases and J shed 3 bases, with 26 bases lying between them. The germline CDR1 and CDR2 sequences are MNHEY and SVGAGI. The CDR3 has 19 amino acids. The DNA of the CDR3 is TGTGCCAGCAGTTACGGGAGACAATATGGAGGGGAGCTAAACTACGAGCAGTACTTC. Its protein product is CASSYGRQYGGELNYEQYF.

This clonotype was picked up one time. The chain recombines TRBV3-1 with TRBJ2-5; D is unresolved. The V and J ends lost 3 bases and 11 bases respectively, with 25 bases between them. This CDR3 has 16 residues. The germline CDR1 and CDR2 sequences are LGHDT and YNNKEL (reference sequence). In DNA form, the CDR3 reads TGTGCCAGCAGCCACGTCCCGGAACCTCAGGTTAATGAGCAGTACTTC. Translated, it gives CASSHVPEPQVNEQYF.

The rearrangement joins TRBV12-3 or TRBV12-4 to TRBJ2-1, with no clear D. The CDR3 has 15 amino acids. The ends were cut back, 6 bases at V and 7 bases at J, with 19 bases in the middle. CDR3 sequence reads: CASSYPVGSLNEQFF. As DNA, the CDR3 is TGTGCCAGCAGCTACCCCGTCGGTAGTCTGAATGAGCAGTTCTTC.

This chain connects TRBV20-1 to TRBJ2-3; a possible D gene is TRBD2 (6 bases). The CDR3 totals 15 residues. Germline loops: CDR1 DFQATT, CDR2 SNEGSKA (reference sequence). V was shortened by 0 bases and J by 0 bases, with 10 bases between the two germline ends. CDR3 sequence (DNA): TGCAGTGCTAGAGATCCGGGAGTGAGCACAGATACGCAGTATTTT. Protein: CSARDPGVSTDTQYF.

This chain uses TRBV20-1 with TRBJ1-2; maybe TRBD1 (5 bases). The V end was cut by 5 bases, the J end by 8 bases, with 21 bases between. CDR1 and CDR2 from the germline V gene are DFQATT and SNEGSKA (reference sequence). This CDR3 region has 14 residues. The CDR3, as DNA: TGCAGTGCTCTCCCACCTCGGGGGATGGGGGGCTACACCTTC. Translating gives CSALPPRGMGGYTF.

The rearrangement links TRBV20-1 to TRBJ2-5; a weak D match, TRBD2 (5 bases). CDR3 length: 15 amino acids. The germline V and J ends were trimmed by 2 bases and 0 bases, with 13 bases remaining between them. The germline V gene encodes CDR1 DFQATT and CDR2 SNEGSKA (reference sequence). The chain's CDR3 is CSARHFGDYQETQYF. The DNA of the CDR3 is TGCAGTGCTAGACATTTCGGGGATTACCAAGAGACCCAGTACTTC.

In its sample, this clonotype was seen many times. The V gene is TRBV29-1, the J gene TRBJ2-1; D call uncertain. Trimming took 5 bases from V and 3 from J, leaving 11 bases between them. CDR1 and CDR2 (germline): SQVTM, ANQGSEA. There are 13 residues in the CDR3. CDR3 DNA: TGCAGCGTTTGGACGGCAGGCTACAATGAGCAGTTCTTC. Protein: CSVWTAGYNEQFF.

This sequence joins TRBV4-2 and TRBJ1-4, with a tentative D call TRBD1 (5 bases). CDR1 and CDR2 from the germline V gene are LGHNA and YNFKEQ. The CDR3 has 12 amino acids. The ends were cut back, 1 base at V and 12 bases at J, with 9 bases in the middle. CDR3 loop: CASSQVARELFF. For the CDR3, the DNA is TGTGCCAGCAGCCAAGTAGCCAGGGAACTGTTTTTT.